Listed below are T cell receptor beta chains from one sample, sequenced in a study of beta chain features in type 1 diabetes. Libraries were prepared by immunoSEQ multiplex PCR; TCRdb keeps only in-frame clonotypes and omits some of them. The sample lists approximately 250,000 clones; 16% were seen once. Input material: naive CD4+ T cells from blood. Receptors originate from a man under 40 with type 1 diabetes. The CDR3 runs from the conserved cysteine through the conserved F or W. The D gene is left open where the match is weak. Only some rows state a clone size, as once, few, many or a class for expanded clones.

size: -; V: TRBV10-2; D: -; J: TRBJ2-5; CDR3: CASSESGTRRTQYF; DNA: TGCGCCAGCAGTGAGTCGGGTACTCGTCGGACCCAGTACTTC
size: few; V: TRBV28; D: -; J: TRBJ2-7; CDR3: CAGGRTSYEQYF; DNA: TGTGCTGGCGGCAGAACCTCCTACGAGCAGTACTTC
size: -; V: TRBV29-1; D: -; J: TRBJ2-2; CDR3: CSVRLLENTGELFF; DNA: TGCAGCGTGAGGTTACTGGAGAACACCGGGGAGCTGTTTTTT
size: few; V: TRBV29-1; D: TRBD2; J: TRBJ2-3; CDR3: CSAGGTSGGTDTQYF; DNA: TGCAGCGCTGGGGGAACTAGCGGGGGCACAGATACGCAGTATTTT
size: -; V: TRBV29-1; D: TRBD2; J: TRBJ2-5; CDR3: CSGGRAGETQYF; DNA: TGCAGCGGCGGGAGGGCCGGAGAGACCCAGTACTTC
size: -; V: TRBV5-1; D: TRBD1; J: TRBJ2-4; CDR3: CASRQSYRGRRNIQYF; DNA: TGCGCCAGCAGGCAATCCTACAGGGGACGGAGAAACATTCAGTACTTC
size: -; V: TRBV5-6; D: TRBD1; J: TRBJ1-2; CDR3: CASGKGQQGYGYTF; DNA: TGTGCCAGCGGAAAGGGACAGCAAGGCTATGGCTACACCTTC
size: -; V: TRBV30; D: TRBD1; J: TRBJ1-5; CDR3: CAWSVGTGHQPQHF; DNA: TGTGCCTGGAGTGTCGGGACAGGGCATCAGCCCCAGCATTTT
size: -; V: TRBV7-9; D: TRBD2; J: TRBJ2-7; CDR3: CASSPRGSSYEQYF; DNA: TGTGCCAGCAGCCCACGCGGGAGCTCCTACGAGCAGTACTTC
size: -; V: TRBV7-2; D: TRBD2; J: TRBJ2-7; CDR3: CASSLRPSGYEQYF; DNA: TGTGCCAGCAGCTTACGTCCTAGCGGCTACGAGCAGTACTTC
size: -; V: TRBV10-3; D: -; J: TRBJ2-7; CDR3: CAISESGSSYEQYF; DNA: TGTGCCATCAGTGAGTCAGGGTCCTCCTACGAGCAGTACTTC